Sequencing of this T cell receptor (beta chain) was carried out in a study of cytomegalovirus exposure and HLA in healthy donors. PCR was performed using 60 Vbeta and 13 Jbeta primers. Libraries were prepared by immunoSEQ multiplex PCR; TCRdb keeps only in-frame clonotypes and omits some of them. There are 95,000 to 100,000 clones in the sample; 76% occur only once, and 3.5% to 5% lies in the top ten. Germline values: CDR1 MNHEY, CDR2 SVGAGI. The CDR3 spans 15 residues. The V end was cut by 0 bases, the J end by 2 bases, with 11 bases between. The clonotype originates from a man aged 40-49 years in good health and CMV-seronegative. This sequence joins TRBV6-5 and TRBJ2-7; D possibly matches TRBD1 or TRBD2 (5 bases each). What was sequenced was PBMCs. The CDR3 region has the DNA TGTGCCAGCAGTTACTCGAGGTTGGGGGCCTACGAGCAGTACGTC. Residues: CASSYSRLGAYEQYV.